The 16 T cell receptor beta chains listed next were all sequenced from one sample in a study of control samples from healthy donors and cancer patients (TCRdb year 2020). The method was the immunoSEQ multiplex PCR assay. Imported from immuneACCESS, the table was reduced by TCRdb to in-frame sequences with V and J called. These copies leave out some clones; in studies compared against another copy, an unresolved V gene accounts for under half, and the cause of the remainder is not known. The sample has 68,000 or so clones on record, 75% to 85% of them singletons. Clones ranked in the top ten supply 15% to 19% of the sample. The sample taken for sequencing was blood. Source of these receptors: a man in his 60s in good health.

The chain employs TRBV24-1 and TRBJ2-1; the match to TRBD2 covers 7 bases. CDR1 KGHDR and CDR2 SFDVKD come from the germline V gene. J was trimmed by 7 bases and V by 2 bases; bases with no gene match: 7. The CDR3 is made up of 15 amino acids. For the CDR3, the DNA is TGTGCCACCAGTGATTCGCAAGCGGGAACGAATGAGCAGTTCTTC. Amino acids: CATSDSQAGTNEQFF.

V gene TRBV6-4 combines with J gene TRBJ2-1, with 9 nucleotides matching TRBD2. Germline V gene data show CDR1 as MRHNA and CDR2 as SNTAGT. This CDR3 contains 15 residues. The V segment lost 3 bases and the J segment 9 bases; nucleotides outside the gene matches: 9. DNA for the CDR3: TGTGCCAGCAGTGAGAGGGCGGGAGGGCTGGTTGAGCAGTTCTTC. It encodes CASSERAGGLVEQFF.

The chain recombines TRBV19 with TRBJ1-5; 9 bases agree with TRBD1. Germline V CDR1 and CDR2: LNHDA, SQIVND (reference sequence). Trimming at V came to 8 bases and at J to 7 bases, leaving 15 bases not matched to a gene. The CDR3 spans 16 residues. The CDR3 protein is CASHEGTGRLTQPQHF. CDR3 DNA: TGTGCCAGTCACGAGGGGACAGGGCGCCTCACACAGCCCCAGCATTTT.

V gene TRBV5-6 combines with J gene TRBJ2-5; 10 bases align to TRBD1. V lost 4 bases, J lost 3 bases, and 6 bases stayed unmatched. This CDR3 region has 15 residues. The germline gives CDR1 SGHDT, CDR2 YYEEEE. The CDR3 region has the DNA TGTGCCAGCAGCCCCGCCGGGACAGGGGAAGAGACCCAGTACTTC. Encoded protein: CASSPAGTGEETQYF.

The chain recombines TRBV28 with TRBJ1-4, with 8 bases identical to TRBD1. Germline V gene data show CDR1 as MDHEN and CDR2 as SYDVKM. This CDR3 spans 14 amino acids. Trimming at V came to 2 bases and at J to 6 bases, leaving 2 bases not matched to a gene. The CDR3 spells CASSLGQGYEKLFF. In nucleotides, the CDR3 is TGTGCCAGCAGTTTAGGACAGGGATATGAAAAACTGTTTTTT. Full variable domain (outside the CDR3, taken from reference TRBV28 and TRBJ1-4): DVKVTQSSRYLVKRTGEKVFLECVQDMDHENMFWYRQDPGLGLRLIYFSYDVKMKEKGDIPEGYSVSREKKERFSLILESASTNQTSMYLCASSLGQGYEKLFFGSGTQLSVL.

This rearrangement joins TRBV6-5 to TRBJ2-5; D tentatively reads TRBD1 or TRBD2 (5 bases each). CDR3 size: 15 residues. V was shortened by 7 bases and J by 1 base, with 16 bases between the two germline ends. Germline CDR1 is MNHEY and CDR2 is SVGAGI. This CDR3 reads CASTLTDGGQETQYF. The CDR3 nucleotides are TGTGCCAGCACCCTTACGGATGGGGGCCAAGAGACCCAGTACTTC.

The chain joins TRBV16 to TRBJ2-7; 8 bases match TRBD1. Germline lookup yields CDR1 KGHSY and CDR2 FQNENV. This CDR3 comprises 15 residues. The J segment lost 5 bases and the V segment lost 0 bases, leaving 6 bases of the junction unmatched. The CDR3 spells CASSQSSTGGHEQYF. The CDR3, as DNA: TGTGCCAGCAGCCAATCGTCAACAGGGGGACACGAGCAGTACTTC.

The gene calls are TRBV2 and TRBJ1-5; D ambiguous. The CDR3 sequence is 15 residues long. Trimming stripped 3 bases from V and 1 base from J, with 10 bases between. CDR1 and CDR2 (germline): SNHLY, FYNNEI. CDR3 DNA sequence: TGTGCCAGCAGTGAGGACCGCCTGAGCAATCAGCCCCAGCATTTT. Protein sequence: CASSEDRLSNQPQHF.

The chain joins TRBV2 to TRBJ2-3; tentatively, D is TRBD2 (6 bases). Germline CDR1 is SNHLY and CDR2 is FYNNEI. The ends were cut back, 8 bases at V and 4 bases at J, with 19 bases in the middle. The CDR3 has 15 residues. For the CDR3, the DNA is TGTGCCAGCGGTGCGGAACTAGCTCCAGCAGATACGCAGTATTTT. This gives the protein CASGAELAPADTQYF.

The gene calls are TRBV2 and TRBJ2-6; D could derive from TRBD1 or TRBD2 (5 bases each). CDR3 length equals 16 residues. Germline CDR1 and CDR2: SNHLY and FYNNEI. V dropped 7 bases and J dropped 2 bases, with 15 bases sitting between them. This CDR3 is CASIREYTAGANVLTF. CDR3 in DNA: TGTGCCAGCATCAGGGAGTACACGGCTGGGGCCAACGTCCTGACTTTC.

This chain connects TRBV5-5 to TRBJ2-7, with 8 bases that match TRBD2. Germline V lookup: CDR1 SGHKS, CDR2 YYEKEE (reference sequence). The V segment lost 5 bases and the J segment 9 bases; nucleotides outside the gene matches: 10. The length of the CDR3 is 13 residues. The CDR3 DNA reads TGTGCCAGCAGTTACTACACGGGAGGGGGGCAGTACTTC. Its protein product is CASSYYTGGGQYF.

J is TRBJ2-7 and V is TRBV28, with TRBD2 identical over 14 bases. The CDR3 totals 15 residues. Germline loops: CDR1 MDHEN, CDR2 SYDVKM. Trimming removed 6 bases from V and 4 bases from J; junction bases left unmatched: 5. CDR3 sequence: CASRAGTSGSYEQYF. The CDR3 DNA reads TGTGCCAGCAGGGCCGGGACTAGCGGGAGTTACGAGCAGTACTTC.

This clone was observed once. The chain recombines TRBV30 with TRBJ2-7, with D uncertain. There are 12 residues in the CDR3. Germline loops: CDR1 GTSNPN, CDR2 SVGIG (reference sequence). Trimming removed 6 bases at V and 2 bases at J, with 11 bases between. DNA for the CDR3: TGTGCCTGTAGACTGCCACCCTACGAGCAGTACTTC. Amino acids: CACRLPPYEQYF.

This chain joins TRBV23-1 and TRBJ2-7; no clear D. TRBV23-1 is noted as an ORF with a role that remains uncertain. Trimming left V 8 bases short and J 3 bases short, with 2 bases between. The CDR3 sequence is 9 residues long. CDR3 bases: TGCGCCAGCCGCTACGAGCAGTACTTC. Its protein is CASRYEQYF.

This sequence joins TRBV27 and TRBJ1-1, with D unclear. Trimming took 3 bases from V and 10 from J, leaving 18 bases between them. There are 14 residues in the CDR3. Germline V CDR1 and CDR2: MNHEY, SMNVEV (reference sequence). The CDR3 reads CASSLRRAEEGAFF. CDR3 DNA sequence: TGTGCCAGCAGTTTGCGACGGGCCGAGGAGGGAGCTTTCTTT.

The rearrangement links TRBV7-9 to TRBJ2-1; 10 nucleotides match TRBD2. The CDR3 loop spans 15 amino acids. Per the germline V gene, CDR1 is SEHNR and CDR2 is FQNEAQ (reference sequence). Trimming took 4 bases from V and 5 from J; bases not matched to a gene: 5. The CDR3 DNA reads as TGTGCCAGCAGCTCTATAGCGGGAGGAAACAATGAGCAGTTCTTC. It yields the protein CASSSIAGGNNEQFF.